The T cell receptor beta chain under discussion was sequenced for a study of cytomegalovirus exposure and HLA in healthy donors. Looking at the study overall: Earlier, 95 million to 120 million unique TCR beta sequences were recovered from about 200 million T cells by an analysis.

The junction had 6 bases not matched to a gene; V was cut back by 5 bases and J by 7 bases. Germline CDR1 is KGHSH and CDR2 is LQKENI. The CDR3 runs to 15 residues. PCR was performed using 60 Vbeta and 13 Jbeta primers. TCRdb keeps only in-frame clones here, not all; method: immunoSEQ multiplex PCR. Of over 120,000 clones detected, roughly 80% appear once; the ten largest clones hold around 4.4%. For this clone: Its antigen is still unknown.

Study-level points and caveats: Analyzed later, association rates of TCRs varied across HLA loci, with DRB1 most and HLA-C fewest. Reported findings show TCR beta sequences accurately forecast HLA-A and HLA-B alleles in most subjects. Researchers reported in a later analysis that a missense DCLRE1C variant was tied to TCR beta V- and J-gene trimming.

Sequenced material: PBMCs. The chain uses TRBV18 and TRBJ2-1; 12 nucleotides match TRBD1. The receptor's source is a man aged 40-50 years in good health and CMV-seronegative. CDR3 sequence (DNA): TGTGCCAGCTCAACCGGGACAGGGGGCGTGAATGAGCAGTTCTTC. Translating gives CASSTGTGGVNEQFF.